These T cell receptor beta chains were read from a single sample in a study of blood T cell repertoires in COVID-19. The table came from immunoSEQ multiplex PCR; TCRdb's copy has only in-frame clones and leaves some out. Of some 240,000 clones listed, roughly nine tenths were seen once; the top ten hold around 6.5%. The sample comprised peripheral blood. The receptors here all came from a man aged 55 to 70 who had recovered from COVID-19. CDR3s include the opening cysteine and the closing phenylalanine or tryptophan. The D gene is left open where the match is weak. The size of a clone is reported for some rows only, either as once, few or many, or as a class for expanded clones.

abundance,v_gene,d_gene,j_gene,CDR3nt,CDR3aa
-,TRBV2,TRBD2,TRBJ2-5,TGTGCCAGCAGTGAATATCCCCGACTAGCGGGGGCCCAGTACTTC,CASSEYPRLAGAQYF
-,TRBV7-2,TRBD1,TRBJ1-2,TGTGCCAGCAGACTTAATACCGGGACAGCTTATGGCTACACCTTC,CASRLNTGTAYGYTF
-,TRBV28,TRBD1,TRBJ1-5,TGTGCCAGCAGGGGGGGACAGGGGGCTTATAGCAATCAGCCCCAGCATTTT,CASRGGQGAYSNQPQHF
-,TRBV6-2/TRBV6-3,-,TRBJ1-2,TGTGCCAGCAGTTACTCGAGGGAAGTTGGCTACACCTTC,CASSYSREVGYTF
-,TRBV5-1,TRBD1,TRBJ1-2,TGCGCCAGCAGCTTCGCCGGACAGGGGGTAGAGGGCTACACCTTC,CASSFAGQGVEGYTF
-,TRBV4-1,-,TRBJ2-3,TGCGCCAGCAGCCAAGGCTTGGTGGGGCTTAGCACAGATACGCAGTATTTT,CASSQGLVGLSTDTQYF
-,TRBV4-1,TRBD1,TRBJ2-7,TGCGCCAGCAGCCAAGTTCTACAGGGGGTCCCCACCTACGAGCAGTACTTC,CASSQVLQGVPTYEQYF
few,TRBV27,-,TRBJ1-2,TGTGCCAGCAGTTTGGAGGGAAGATCCGGGGGCTACACCTTC,CASSLEGRSGGYTF
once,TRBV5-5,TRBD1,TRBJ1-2,TGTGCCAGCAGAGAGGGACAGGGCACTTTCTATGGCTACACCTTC,CASREGQGTFYGYTF
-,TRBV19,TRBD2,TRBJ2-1,TGTGCCAGTAGTATAGTCGGGACTAGCCTTGGGCAGTTCTTC,CASSIVGTSLGQFF
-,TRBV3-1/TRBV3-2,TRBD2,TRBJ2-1,TGTGCCAGCAGCCAAGAAAGAGGACTAGGACTTCAGTTCTTC,CASSQERGLGLQFF
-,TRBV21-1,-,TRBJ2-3,TGTGCCAGCAGCAAAGCACCCGGGACTAGCGGGAGCACAGATACGCAGTATTTT,CASSKAPGTSGSTDTQYF
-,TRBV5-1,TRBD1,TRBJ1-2,TGCGCCAGCAGCTCGGACAGGGGGAAGTATGGCTACACCTTC,CASSSDRGKYGYTF
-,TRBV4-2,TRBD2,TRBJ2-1,TGTGCCAGCAGCCAACATCTAGCGGGAGAGCAGTTCTTC,CASSQHLAGEQFF
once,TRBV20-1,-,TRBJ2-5,TGCTCCTCTCTGGGGGGAGAGACCCAGTACTTC,CSSLGGETQYF
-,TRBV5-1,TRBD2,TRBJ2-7,TGCGCCAGCAGCTTACAACCTAGCGGGGGCACCGACGAGCAGTACTTC,CASSLQPSGGTDEQYF
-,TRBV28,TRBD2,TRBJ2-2,TGTGCCAGTCGGACTAGCGGGAGTACCGGGGAGCTGTTTTTT,CASRTSGSTGELFF
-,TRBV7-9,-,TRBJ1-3,TGTGCCAGCACTCTCTCGGGGGGAAACACCATATATTTT,CASTLSGGNTIYF
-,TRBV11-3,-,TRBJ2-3,TGTGCCAGCAGCTTAGGAGCAGATACGCAGTATTTT,CASSLGADTQYF
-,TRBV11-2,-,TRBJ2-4,TGTGCCAGCAGCTTAGGCCAGGGGCGGGTTTACATTCAGTACTTC,CASSLGQGRVYIQYF
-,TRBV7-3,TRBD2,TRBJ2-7,TGTGCCAGCAGCTTAGGACTAGCGGTCCCCTACGAGCAGTACTTC,CASSLGLAVPYEQYF
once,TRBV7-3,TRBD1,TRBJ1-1,TGTGCCAGCAGTCAGGGGGCGAAGACTGAAGCTTTCTTT,CASSQGAKTEAFF
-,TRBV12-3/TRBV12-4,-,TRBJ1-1,TGTGCCAGCAGCCAACAGTTGAACACTGAAGCTTTCTTT,CASSQQLNTEAFF
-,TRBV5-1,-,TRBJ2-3,TGCGCCAGCAGCCTTCCGGCGGGGCTCGCCACAGATACGCAGTATTTT,CASSLPAGLATDTQYF
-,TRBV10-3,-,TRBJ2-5,TGTGCCATCAGTGAGTTGCGGGCAGAGACCCAGTACTTC,CAISELRAETQYF
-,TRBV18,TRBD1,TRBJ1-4,TGTGCCAGCTCACCACAGGGGACAGGTGGTGAAAAACTGTTTTTT,CASSPQGTGGEKLFF
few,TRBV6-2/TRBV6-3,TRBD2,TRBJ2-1,TGTGCCAGCAGCTATGGACTAGCGAAAAGTTGGATTGTTGGTGAGCAGTTCTTC,CASSYGLAKSWIVGEQFF
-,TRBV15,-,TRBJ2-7,TGTGCCACCAGCCAGGGGTTTAACTCCTACGAGCAGTACTTC,CATSQGFNSYEQYF
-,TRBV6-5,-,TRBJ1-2,TGTGCCAGCAGTTACTCGCGGACTTCCTATGGCTACACCTTC,CASSYSRTSYGYTF
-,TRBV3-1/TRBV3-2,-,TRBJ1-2,TGTGCCAGCAGCCGAGGGATCAGGATTACTGAATATGGCTACACCTTC,CASSRGIRITEYGYTF
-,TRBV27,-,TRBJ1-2,TGTGCCAGCAGTTCACAGGGTCCCCATGGCTACACCTTC,CASSSQGPHGYTF
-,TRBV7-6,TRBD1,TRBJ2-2,TGTGCCAGCAGCCTTCCCCGAACAGGGGGCATCACCGGGGAGCTGTTTTTT,CASSLPRTGGITGELFF
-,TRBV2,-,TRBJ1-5,TGTGCCAGCAGTGAAGCTCGGAGCAGCAATCAGCCCCAGCATTTT,CASSEARSSNQPQHF
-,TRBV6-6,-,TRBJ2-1,TGTGCCAGCAGTTATGGGAGGGGGTTCTCCTACAATGAGCAGTTCTTC,CASSYGRGFSYNEQFF
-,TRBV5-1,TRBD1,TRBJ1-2,TGCGCCAGCAGCTCCCCGGGACAGGGCTATGGCTACACCTTC,CASSSPGQGYGYTF
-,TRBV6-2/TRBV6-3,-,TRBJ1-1,TGTGCCAGCAGTTACTCGGCCCACAACACTGAAGCTTTCTTT,CASSYSAHNTEAFF
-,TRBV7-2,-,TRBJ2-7,TGTGCCAGCAGCTTGTACTCCGGGACTCCTTCCGAGCAGTACTTC,CASSLYSGTPSEQYF
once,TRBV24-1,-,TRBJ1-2,TGTGCCACCAGTGAACCCAACATACTTCGGGGAGGCTACACCTTC,CATSEPNILRGGYTF
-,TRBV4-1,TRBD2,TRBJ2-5,TGCGCCAGCAGCCAAGACGGGAGGGGTGATGGAGAGACCCAGTACTTC,CASSQDGRGDGETQYF
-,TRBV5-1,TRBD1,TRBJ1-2,TGCGCCAGCAGCTTGGGGGACAGGCCGGGTCCCTATGGCTACACCTTC,CASSLGDRPGPYGYTF
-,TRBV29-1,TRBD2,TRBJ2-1,TGCAGCGCAATGACTAGCGGGATGAATGAGCAGTTCTTC,CSAMTSGMNEQFF
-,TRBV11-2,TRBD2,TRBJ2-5,TGTGCCAGCAGCTTACTAGCGGGGGGGGGAGAGACCCAGTACTTC,CASSLLAGGGETQYF
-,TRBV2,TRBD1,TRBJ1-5,TGTGCCAGCAGCAGAGAGATTGGACAGGTAGTTAGCAATCAGCCCCAGCATTTT,CASSREIGQVVSNQPQHF
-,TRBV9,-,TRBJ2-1,TGTGCCAGCAGCCCTGCCGGAGGTACCTACAATGAGCAGTTCTTC,CASSPAGGTYNEQFF
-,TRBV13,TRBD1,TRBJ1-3,TGTGCCAGCAGCAGCTACAGGGGCGCGAGTGGAAACACCATATATTTT,CASSSYRGASGNTIYF
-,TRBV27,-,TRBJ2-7,TGTGCCAGCAGTCCTCCCACAGGGAATCCCTACGAGCAGTACTTC,CASSPPTGNPYEQYF
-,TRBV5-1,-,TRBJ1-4,TGCGCCAGCAGCCCTACAGCTGCAACTAATGAAAAACTGTTTTTT,CASSPTAATNEKLFF